This record looks at one T cell receptor beta chain sequence and its context. The data originate from a study of blood T cell repertoires in COVID-19. Study-level background: Researchers got acute and convalescent COVID-19 samples from the United States, Italy and Spain. Sample material is recorded as cDNA or gDNA derived from T cells, B-cell-depleted T cells, or PBMCs.

In the original processing: Reference gene primer amplification yielded estimated nucleated cell counts. The protocol was immunoSEQ multiplex PCR, while the TCRdb copy is restricted to in-frame clones and leaves out a portion. That table furnishes V, J and clone size, whereas the DNA furnished D and trimming. The table includes about 150,000 clones, about 80% detected once. Germline V lookup: CDR1 MGHRA, CDR2 YSYEKL. Trimming at V came to 7 bases and at J to 0 bases, leaving 7 bases not matched to a gene. The CDR3 length is 16 residues. This receptor was taken from a woman aged 80 or over with acute or convalescent COVID-19. The chain is built from TRBV4-1 and TRBJ1-4; 8 positions match TRBD1. The sequencing input was peripheral blood. The CDR3 region is CASTYGQGPTNEKLFF. The CDR3 DNA sequence: TGCGCCAGCACCTATGGACAGGGACCAACTAATGAAAAACTGTTTTTT.